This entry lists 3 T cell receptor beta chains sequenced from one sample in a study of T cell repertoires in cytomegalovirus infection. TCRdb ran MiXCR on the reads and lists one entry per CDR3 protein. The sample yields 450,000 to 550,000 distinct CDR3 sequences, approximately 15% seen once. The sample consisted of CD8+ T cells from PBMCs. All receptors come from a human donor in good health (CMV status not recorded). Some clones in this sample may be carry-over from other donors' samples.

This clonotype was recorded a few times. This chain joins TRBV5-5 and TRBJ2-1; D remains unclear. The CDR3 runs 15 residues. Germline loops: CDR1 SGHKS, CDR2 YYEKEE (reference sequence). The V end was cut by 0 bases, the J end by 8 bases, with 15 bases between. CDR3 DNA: TGTGCCAGCAGCTTGGGGCAGCAGGCTCGGGATGAGCAGTTCTTC. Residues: CASSLGQQARDEQFF.

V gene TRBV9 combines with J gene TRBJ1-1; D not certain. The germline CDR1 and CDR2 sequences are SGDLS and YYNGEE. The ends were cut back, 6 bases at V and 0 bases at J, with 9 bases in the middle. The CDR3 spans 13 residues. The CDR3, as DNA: TGTGCCAGCAAAGGGTCTCTGAACACTGAAGCTTTCTTT. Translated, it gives CASKGSLNTEAFF.

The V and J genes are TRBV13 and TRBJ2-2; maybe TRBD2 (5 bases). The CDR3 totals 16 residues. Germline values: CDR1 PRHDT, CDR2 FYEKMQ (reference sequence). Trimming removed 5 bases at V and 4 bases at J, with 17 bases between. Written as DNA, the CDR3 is TGTGCCAGCAGCACTAGTGCGGCAGGAGCCACCGGGGAGCTGTTTTTT. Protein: CASSTSAAGATGELFF.